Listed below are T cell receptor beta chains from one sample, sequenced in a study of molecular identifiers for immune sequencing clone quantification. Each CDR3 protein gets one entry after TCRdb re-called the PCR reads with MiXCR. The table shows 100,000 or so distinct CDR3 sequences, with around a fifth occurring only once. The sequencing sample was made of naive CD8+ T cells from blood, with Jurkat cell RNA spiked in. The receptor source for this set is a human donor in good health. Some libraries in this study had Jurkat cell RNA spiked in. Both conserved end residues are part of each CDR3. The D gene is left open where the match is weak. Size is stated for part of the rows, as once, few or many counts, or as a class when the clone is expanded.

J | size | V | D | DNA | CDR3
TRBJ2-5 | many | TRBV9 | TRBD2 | TGTGCCAGCAGCGAGAGGGGATTAGCGGGCCAAGAGACCCAGTACTTC | CASSERGLAGQETQYF
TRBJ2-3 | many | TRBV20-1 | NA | TGCAGTGCTCTCGGACAGCACACAGATACGCAGTATTTT | CSALGQHTDTQYF
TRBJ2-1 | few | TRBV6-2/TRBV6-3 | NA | TGTGCCAGCAGTTATTTACTATCTGACAATGAGCAGTTCTTC | CASSYLLSDNEQFF
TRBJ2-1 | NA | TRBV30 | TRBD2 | TGTGCCTGGAGAGTAGCGGGGGGGCTTTACAATGAGCAGTTCTTC | CAWRVAGGLYNEQFF
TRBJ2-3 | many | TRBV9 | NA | TGTGCCAGCAGCGTAGTCCCGGGCACAGATACGCAGTATTTT | CASSVVPGTDTQYF
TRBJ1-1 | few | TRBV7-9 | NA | TGTGCCAGCAGCGAAGGCAGGGGTGGTGAAGCTTTCTTT | CASSEGRGGEAFF
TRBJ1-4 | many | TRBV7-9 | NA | TGTGCCAGCAGCCCCCCGGAGTCTACAACTAATGAAAAACTGTTTTTT | CASSPPESTTNEKLFF
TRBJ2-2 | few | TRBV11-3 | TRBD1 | TGTGCCAGCAGCCCTAGACAGGGGGCCGGCGGGGAGCTGTTTTTT | CASSPRQGAGGELFF
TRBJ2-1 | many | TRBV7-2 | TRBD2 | TGTGCCAGCAGCTATACTAGCGGGGGGGCTTCTGAGCAGTTCTTC | CASSYTSGGASEQFF
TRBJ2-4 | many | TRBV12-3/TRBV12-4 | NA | TGTGCCAGCAGTTTATATGGGGTGGCCAAAAACATTCAGTACTTC | CASSLYGVAKNIQYF
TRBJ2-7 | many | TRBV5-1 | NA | TGCGCCAGCAGCTTACTCAACGAAGGAAAGGTCGAGCAGTACTTC | CASSLLNEGKVEQYF
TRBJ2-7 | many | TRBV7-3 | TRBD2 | TGTGCCAGCAGCGTGACTAGCGGGAGCGAGCAGTACTTC | CASSVTSGSEQYF
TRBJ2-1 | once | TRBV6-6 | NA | TGTGCCAGCAGTGAGACAGTCTCCTACAATGAGCAGTTCTTC | CASSETVSYNEQFF
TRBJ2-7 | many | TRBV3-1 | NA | TGTGCCAGCAGCCAGAGACAGCACTACGAGCAGTACTTC | CASSQRQHYEQYF
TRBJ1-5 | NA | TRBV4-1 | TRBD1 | TGCGCCAGCAGTTGGGACAGGAGCGATCAGCCCCAGCATTTT | CASSWDRSDQPQHF
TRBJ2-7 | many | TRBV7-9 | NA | TGTGCCAGCAGCTTAGGTTCCGGCTACGAGCAGTACTTC | CASSLGSGYEQYF
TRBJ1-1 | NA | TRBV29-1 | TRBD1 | TGCAGCGTAAGACTGACAGGGAGCACTGAAGCTTTCTTT | CSVRLTGSTEAFF
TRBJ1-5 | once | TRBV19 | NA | TGTGCCAGTAGCGACGACGGTTATCAGCCCCAGCATTTT | CASSDDGYQPQHF
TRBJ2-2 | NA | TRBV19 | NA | TGTGCCAGTAGTACTAGGCAGGACACCGGGGAGCTGTTTTTT | CASSTRQDTGELFF